These 26 T cell receptor beta chains were all obtained from the same sample, sequenced in a study of cytomegalovirus exposure and HLA in healthy donors. PCR employed 60 Vbeta and 13 Jbeta primers. Profiled with immunoSEQ multiplex PCR; TCRdb holds only in-frame clones, not every one. The sample lists roughly 98,000 clones; under 80% were seen once. Sequenced input: PBMCs. These receptors originate from a man aged 40-55 years in good health and CMV-seronegative.

This chain's CDR3 is CASSLALAAGGGEAFF. The CDR3 nucleotides read TGTGCCAGCAGCTTAGCGTTAGCGGCCGGGGGTGGTGAAGCTTTCTTT. The chain is built from TRBV7-6 and TRBJ1-1; D is possibly TRBD1 (5 bases). The CDR3 runs to 16 residues. Germline CDR1 SGHVS, CDR2 FNYEAQ. V was trimmed by 0 bases and J by 7 bases, leaving 18 bases between them.

The chain recombines TRBV21-1 with TRBJ1-5; the DNA was not used to check the table's D call, TRBD1. TRBV21-1 counts as a pseudogene. The CDR3 has 15 residues. In DNA, the CDR3 is TGTGCCAGCAAGAGACAGCAGTATAGCAATCAGCCCCAGCATTTT. Its translation: CASKRQQYSNQPQHF.

This clone has only a few counts. This chain uses TRBV6-5 with TRBJ2-7, with D perhaps TRBD2 (6 bases). The V end lost 9 bases, the J end lost 0 bases, and 9 bases lay between the germline ends. The germline V gene has CDR1 MNHEY and CDR2 SVGAGI. This CDR3 contains 12 residues. The CDR3 region has the DNA TGTGCCAGTGGGACTCCCTCCTACGAGCAGTACTTC. It yields the protein CASGTPSYEQYF.

This clone was seen more than once but under ten times. The DNA for the CDR3 is TGTGCCAGCAGGCTTAGGGACTTCTCCACAGATACGCAGTATTTT. It codes for CASRLRDFSTDTQYF. The chain has TRBV4-2 and TRBJ2-3; possibly TRBD2 for D (6 bases). Trimming left V 6 bases short and J 2 bases short, with 15 bases between. This CDR3 has 15 residues. Looked up from germline, CDR1 is LGHNA and CDR2 is YNFKEQ.

This clone was seen a handful of times. The chain recombines TRBV27 with TRBJ2-3; TRBD1 matches 11 bases. J was trimmed by 3 bases and V by 5 bases; bases with no gene match: 4. Germline V CDR1 and CDR2: MNHEY, SMNVEV (reference sequence). This CDR3 region has 15 residues. DNA for the CDR3: TGTGCCAGCAGTCATGGACAGGGGGCAACAGATACGCAGTATTTT. Translated, it gives CASSHGQGATDTQYF.

Comment on this clone: Relative to the germline gene, one junction end is altered; a read error may explain this. This sequence joins TRBV28 and TRBJ1-1, with 9 positions matching TRBD1. This CDR3 region has 14 residues. CDR1 is MDHEN, CDR2 SYDVKM, per germline. CDR3: CACSIQGARTEAFF. DNA of the CDR3: TGTGCCTGCAGTATACAGGGGGCGAGGACTGAAGCTTTCTTT.

In the case of this clone: One end of the junction varies from germline; a read error may be responsible. J is TRBJ1-1 and V is TRBV7-9, with 7 nucleotides matching TRBD1. The CDR3 is 12 residues long. Germline V gene sequence: CDR1 SEHNR, CDR2 FQNEAQ (reference sequence). As DNA, the CDR3 is TGTGCCGGCAGCTTCGACAGGGCGGCAGCTTTCTTT. Residues: CAGSFDRAAAFF. Filled out from reference TRBV7-9 and TRBJ1-1, the complete variable domain reads DTGVSQNPRHKITKRGQNVTFRCDPISEHNRLYWYRQTLGQGPEFLTYFQNEAQLEKSRLLSDRFSAERPKGSFSTLEIQRTEQGDSAMYLCAGSFDRAAAFFGQGTRLTVV.

In its sample, this clone was seen a few times. The V gene is TRBV7-9, the J gene TRBJ1-2, with TRBD1 identical over 7 bases. Germline CDR1 SEHNR, CDR2 FQNEAQ (reference sequence). V lost 5 bases, J lost 4 bases, and 10 bases stayed unmatched. The CDR3 is made up of 15 amino acids. CDR3 coding DNA: TGTGCCAGCAGCCCCACAGGGGCGCGATTCTATGGCTACACCTTC. It yields the protein CASSPTGARFYGYTF.

A single count supports this clone. The V and J genes are TRBV6-1 and TRBJ2-3; TRBD2 matches 9 bases. CDR3 length: 14 amino acids. The ends lost 10 bases at V and 4 bases at J; junction bases unmatched: 9. Looked up from germline, CDR1 is MNHNS and CDR2 is SASEGT. As DNA, the CDR3 is TGTGCCACCCCCGACAAGCGGGGGGCAGATACGCAGTATTTT. It is translated as CATPDKRGADTQYF.

There are a few counts of this clone. The chain employs TRBV6-6 and TRBJ2-4; D may be TRBD2 (5 bases). V lost 10 bases to trimming and J lost 7 bases, with 11 bases between them. Per the germline V gene, CDR1 is MNHNY and CDR2 is SVGAGI (reference sequence). The CDR3 loop spans 11 amino acids. The CDR3: CATNSGNIQYF. In nucleotides, the CDR3 is TGTGCCACTAATTCGGGGAACATTCAGTACTTC.

The gene calls are TRBV2 and TRBJ2-5; TRBD1 aligns across 7 bases. The CDR3 consists of 14 residues. Unmatched junction bases numbered 8, after V lost 6 bases and J lost 4 bases. CDR1 is SNHLY and CDR2 is FYNNEI in the germline V gene. CDR3 nucleotides: TGTGCCAGCAGCGATGCAGGGGGATCAGAGACCCAGTACTTC. Its protein is CASSDAGGSETQYF.

The chain employs TRBV5-1 and TRBJ1-2; D unresolved. Germline-derived CDR1 and CDR2 are SGHRS and YFSETQ. The V end was cut by 3 bases, the J end by 5 bases, with 14 bases between. The CDR3 covers 14 residues. The CDR3 sequence: CASSSMLRGYGYTF. The CDR3 DNA reads TGCGCCAGCAGCTCGATGCTGAGAGGGTATGGCTACACCTTC.

The chain recombines TRBV10-3 with TRBJ1-2; 10 positions match TRBD1. V dropped 9 bases and J dropped 4; count of bases not matched to a gene: 5. The CDR3 has 13 residues. CDR1 ENHRY and CDR2 SYGVKD come from the germline V gene. The chain's CDR3 is CAIWTGGSYGYTF. CDR3 nucleotide sequence: TGTGCCATATGGACAGGGGGGAGCTATGGCTACACCTTC.

V and J are TRBV9 and TRBJ2-1; 8 nucleotides line up with TRBD2. The CDR3 runs 15 residues. V was clipped by 4 bases and J by 2 bases; unmatched bases: 5. Germline loops: CDR1 SGDLS, CDR2 YYNGEE. Here the CDR3 reads CASSSTSGAYNEQFF. The CDR3, as DNA: TGTGCCAGCAGCTCAACTAGCGGAGCCTACAATGAGCAGTTCTTC.

This chain uses TRBV4-1 with TRBJ2-2; maybe TRBD1 (7 bases). The CDR3 totals 18 residues. CDR1 MGHRA and CDR2 YSYEKL come from the germline V gene. Trimming removed 6 bases from V and 3 bases from J, with 23 bases in between. The CDR3 nucleotides read TGCGCCAGCAGTCTTTCCCCCCCAGCAGGGGGGTACACCGGGGAGCTGTTTTTT. Translated: CASSLSPPAGGYTGELFF.

The chain recombines TRBV5-1 with TRBJ2-1; D ambiguous. CDR1 and CDR2 from the germline V gene are SGHRS and YFSETQ. Trimming removed 2 bases at V and 6 bases at J, with 12 bases between. The CDR3 totals 14 residues. Here the CDR3 reads CASSLYGYGNEQFF. In DNA form, the CDR3 reads TGCGCCAGCAGCTTATATGGTTACGGCAATGAGCAGTTCTTC.

The chain is built from TRBV28 and TRBJ1-3, with a possible D match to TRBD1 (6 bases). In germline, CDR1 is MDHEN, CDR2 SYDVKM. V shed 5 bases and J shed 1 base, with 9 bases lying between them. The CDR3 totals 14 residues. The CDR3 nucleotides read TGTGCCAGCAGTGGACAGCTTTCTGGAAACACCATATATTTT. Protein sequence: CASSGQLSGNTIYF.

In DNA, the CDR3 is TGTGCCAGCAGCGTAACAGGGAAAGGTGTCGAGACCCAGTACTTC. Its protein is CASSVTGKGVETQYF. This chain uses TRBV7-9 with TRBJ2-5, with D possibly being TRBD1 (6 bases). The CDR3 contains 15 residues. The germline V and J ends were trimmed by 5 bases and 5 bases, with 18 bases remaining between them. Germline V gene lookup returns CDR1 SEHNR and CDR2 FQNEAQ (reference sequence).

This clone was observed once. The chain joins TRBV11-2 to TRBJ1-6; D unclear. Germline V gives CDR1 SGHAT, CDR2 FQNNGV. With 3 bases removed from V and 6 bases from J, the gap between germline ends came to 12 bases. The CDR3 has 15 amino acids. The CDR3 coding sequence is TGTGCCAGCAGCTTGGATCCCGGGAGTAATTCACCCCTCCACTTT. Protein: CASSLDPGSNSPLHF.

The gene calls are TRBV7-3 and TRBJ2-2, with 9 bases aligning to TRBD2. The ends lost 2 bases at V and 6 bases at J; junction bases unmatched: 1. The CDR3 length is 14 residues. Germline CDR1 and CDR2: SGHTA and FQGTGA. CDR3 coding DNA: TGTGCCAGCAGCTTAGCGGGGGGGCCCGGGGAGCTGTTTTTT. Encoded protein: CASSLAGGPGELFF. Drawing the rest from reference TRBV7-3 and TRBJ2-2, the complete variable domain is GAGVSQTPSNKVTEKGKYVELRCDPISGHTALYWYRQSLGQGPEFLIYFQGTGAADDSGLPNDRFFAVRPEGSVSTLKIQRTERGDSAVYLCASSLAGGPGELFFGEGSRLTVL.

The chain employs TRBV28 and TRBJ2-1; tentative D call: TRBD1 (6 bases). The CDR3 contains 12 residues. Trimming removed 4 bases at V and 12 bases at J, with 13 bases between. Germline values: CDR1 MDHEN, CDR2 SYDVKM. This CDR3 is CASSSYREGQFF. CDR3 DNA: TGTGCCAGCAGTTCTTACAGGGAAGGGCAGTTCTTC.

This chain links TRBV9 with TRBJ1-2; weak D call: TRBD1 (5 bases). V was cut by 10 bases and J by 10 bases, with 20 bases left in between. The CDR3 length is 12 residues. Germline V gives CDR1 SGDLS, CDR2 YYNGEE. The CDR3 DNA reads TGTGCCGGGACTACAGAAATTTGTGACTACACCTTC. It codes for CAGTTEICDYTF.

The chain joins TRBV5-1 to TRBJ2-3; TRBD2 agrees at 12 bases. The CDR3 has 16 amino acids. CDR1 and CDR2 from the germline V gene are SGHRS and YFSETQ. V trimming: 4 bases; J trimming: 2 bases; junction bases outside the gene matches: 5. The CDR3 protein is CASSPRLAGATDTQYF. In nucleotides, the CDR3 is TGCGCCAGCAGCCCGCGACTAGCGGGAGCCACAGATACGCAGTATTTT.

The CDR3 reads CASSFGAQGTQYF. In DNA, the CDR3 is TGTGCCAGCAGCTTTGGGGCCCAGGGGACCCAGTACTTC. J is TRBJ2-5 and V is TRBV27, with a tentative D call TRBD1 (5 bases). Germline V lookup: CDR1 MNHEY, CDR2 SMNVEV (reference sequence). CDR3 length equals 13 residues. Trimming removed 6 bases from V and 7 bases from J, with 15 bases in between.

This clone was seen a few times. The rearrangement links TRBV6-6 to TRBJ2-1, with TRBD2 matching 11 bases. The CDR3 consists of 16 residues. With V trimmed by 2 bases and J by 7 bases, 7 bases remained unmatched. Germline loops: CDR1 MNHNY, CDR2 SVGAGI (reference sequence). CDR3 nucleotides: TGTGCCAGCAGTTACACAGCTAGCGGGAGGCCGAATGAGCAGTTCTTC. This gives the protein CASSYTASGRPNEQFF.

This clone was detected a few times. The chain couples TRBV7-2 to TRBJ2-7; 9 bases agree with TRBD2. Germline V gene data show CDR1 as SGHTA and CDR2 as FQGNSA. This CDR3 region has 15 residues. Trimming took 1 base from V and 5 from J; bases not matched to a gene: 6. The CDR3, as DNA: TGTGCCAGCAGCTTAGTAGGCGGGAGGGCGGACGAGCAGTACTTC. Amino acids: CASSLVGGRADEQYF.